The present entry profiles one T cell receptor (beta chain) with its context. Its antigen remains unknown. One junction end does not reproduce the germline sequence, and a read error may be involved. These data belong to a study of siplizumab effects on memory and regulatory T cells. Findings and caveats of the study: The suppressive capacity of proliferating Tregs from siplizumab cultures remained unconfirmed. Only a minor fraction of alloreactive clones mapped to unstimulated subsets.

Per sample, about 10^5 TCR templates underwent assay. Sequencing used immunoSEQ multiplex PCR; TCRdb keeps in-frame clones, though not all of them. The sample comprises 95,000 to 100,000 clones, about 93% of which are singletons, and around 13% rests with the top ten. Per the germline V gene, CDR1 is SSHAT and CDR2 is FNYEAQ (reference sequence). This CDR3 region has 13 residues. Specimen: non-Treg CD4+ T cells sorted from blood. This chain links TRBV7-7 with TRBJ1-1, with D unclear. This sequence originates from a human donor in good health. CDR3 in DNA: TGTGCTAGCAGCCCCACACGTTCCACTGAAGCTTTCTTT. Its protein is CASSPTRSTEAFF. Complete variable domain (other parts from reference TRBV7-7 and TRBJ1-1): GAGVSQSPRYKVTKRGQDVTLRCDPISSHATLYWYQQALGQGPEFLTYFNYEAQPDKSGLPSDRFSAERPEGSISTLTIQRTEQRDSAMYRCASSPTRSTEAFFGQGTRLTVV.